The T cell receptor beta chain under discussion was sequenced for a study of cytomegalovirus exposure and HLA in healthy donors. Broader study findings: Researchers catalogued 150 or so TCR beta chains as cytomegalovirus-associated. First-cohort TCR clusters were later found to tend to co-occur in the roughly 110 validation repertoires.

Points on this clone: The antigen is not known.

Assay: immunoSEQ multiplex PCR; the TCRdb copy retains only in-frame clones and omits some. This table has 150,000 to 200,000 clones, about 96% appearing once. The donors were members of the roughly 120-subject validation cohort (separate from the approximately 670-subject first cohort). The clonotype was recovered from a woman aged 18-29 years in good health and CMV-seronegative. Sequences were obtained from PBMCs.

CDR3: CASSGQREKLFF. CDR3 nucleotides: TGTGCCAGTAGCGGACAACGGGAAAAACTGTTTTTT. The chain has TRBV19 and TRBJ1-4, with D possibly being TRBD1 (5 bases). CDR1 is LNHDA and CDR2 is SQIVND in the germline V gene (reference sequence). V was trimmed by 6 bases and J by 8 bases, leaving 10 bases between them. The CDR3 contains 12 residues.